A single sample gave rise to the 14 T cell receptor beta chains below, sequenced in a study of response to subunit inactivated influenza vaccine (dated 2018 in TCRdb). Libraries were built with RT-PCR. The run used an Illumina HiSeq 2500. TCRdb trimmed the raw reads at Q25, called clones with MiXCR and kept productive beta chains. All rows with the same CDR3 protein become a single entry with the most common DNA and genes. The sample has just under 550,000 distinct CDR3 sequences on record, 20% to 25% of them singletons. The ten largest clones capture 2.5% to 3.5% of the sample. These data also featured in a second study, about T cells expressing NK-cell markers. As noted in the second study: The TCR beta cDNA libraries were made using 5'RACE template switching, a step that added both a universal primer site and unique molecular identifiers.

The sequencing used CD4+ T cells sorted from PBMCs, collected less than 13 days after vaccination. Source of these receptors: a man aged 50 or older who received an inactivated influenza vaccine. Donor details come from another sample of the same person, matched by shared clones.

This rearrangement joins TRBV20-1 to TRBJ2-2; no reliable D call. V shed 3 bases and J shed 6 bases, with 8 bases lying between them. The CDR3 loop spans 12 amino acids. CDR1 and CDR2 (germline): DFQATT, SNEGSKA (reference sequence). The CDR3 is CSASRSAGELFF. The CDR3 region has the DNA TGCAGTGCTAGTCGCTCCGCCGGGGAGCTGTTTTTT.

The chain links TRBV20-1 to TRBJ1-5, with no clear D. From germline, CDR1 is DFQATT and CDR2 SNEGSKA (reference sequence). Trimming took 5 bases from V and 0 from J, leaving 8 bases between them. The CDR3 loop spans 13 amino acids. CDR3 nucleotide sequence: TGCAGTGCTGACGGGGATAGCAATCAGCCCCAGCATTTT. Translating gives CSADGDSNQPQHF.

This clonotype was detected only once. The V and J genes are TRBV7-9 and TRBJ2-3; no clear D. CDR1 and CDR2 from the germline V gene are SEHNR and FQNEAQ (reference sequence). The V and J ends lost 5 bases and 4 bases respectively, with 16 bases between them. This CDR3 comprises 15 residues. The CDR3 is CASSPGANRADTQYF. CDR3 sequence (DNA): TGTGCCAGCAGCCCCGGCGCTAACCGGGCAGATACGCAGTATTTT.

A few counts support this clonotype. This chain joins TRBV29-1 and TRBJ2-5, with D perhaps matching TRBD2 (5 bases). The V and J ends lost 6 bases and 5 bases respectively, with 16 bases between them. The CDR3 is 13 amino acids. Germline-derived CDR1 and CDR2 are SQVTM and ANQGSEA. CDR3 in DNA: TGCAGCGTCGCCCGGGGAATTCTGGAGACCCAGTACTTC. This translates into CSVARGILETQYF.

This clonotype has a handful of counts. The rearrangement joins TRBV12-3 or TRBV12-4 to TRBJ2-7, with D possibly being TRBD1 or TRBD2 (5 bases each). The CDR3 consists of 15 residues. V lost 3 bases and J lost 0, with 12 bases in between. CDR3 region: CASSLWGPSSYEQYF. The CDR3 DNA reads as TGTGCCAGCAGTTTGTGGGGACCCTCCTCCTACGAGCAGTACTTC.

This clonotype has just a few counts. V usage is TRBV18 and J usage is TRBJ2-6; D is ambiguous. The CDR3 runs 15 residues. Germline CDR1 KGHSH, CDR2 LQKENI. Deletions cut 1 base from V and 1 base from J, with 5 bases between. The CDR3 spells CASSPQDSGANVLTF. The CDR3 DNA reads as TGTGCCAGCTCACCACAAGATTCTGGGGCCAACGTCCTGACTTTC.

The sample holds many counts of this clonotype. The chain links TRBV2 to TRBJ2-1; no reliable D call. V was clipped by 6 bases and J by 6 bases, with 9 bases between them. The CDR3 is 12 residues long. Germline V gives CDR1 SNHLY, CDR2 FYNNEI. CDR3: CASRRDSNEQFF. The CDR3 bases are TGTGCCAGCAGGCGCGATAGCAATGAGCAGTTCTTC.

CDR3 protein: CASSPQRSRFSNQPQHF. The CDR3, as DNA: TGTGCCAGCAGTCCCCAGAGATCGCGGTTTAGCAATCAGCCCCAGCATTTT. The chain joins TRBV6-2 or TRBV6-3 to TRBJ1-5; D is unclear. Looked up from germline, CDR1 is MNHEY and CDR2 is SVGEGT. The CDR3 sequence is 17 residues long. Trimming cost V 5 bases and J 0 bases, with 17 bases left between them.

This clonotype is a singleton in its sample. The chain recombines TRBV7-6 with TRBJ2-5; TRBD2 agrees at 9 bases. Germline loops: CDR1 SGHVS, CDR2 FNYEAQ. This CDR3 region has 20 residues. V shed 2 bases, J shed 1 base, and the junction held 17 bases outside the gene matches. This chain's CDR3 is CASSLFPKLAGGFSQETQYF. The CDR3 DNA reads TGTGCCAGCAGCTTATTCCCGAAGTTGGCGGGAGGGTTCTCCCAAGAGACCCAGTACTTC.

In its sample, this clonotype was seen a few times. The chain links TRBV5-1 to TRBJ2-3, with TRBD1 as a possible D gene (5 bases). V lost 0 bases and J 6 bases, leaving 14 bases between the germline ends. Germline V gene lookup returns CDR1 SGHRS and CDR2 YFSETQ. The CDR3 is 15 amino acids. CDR3 sequence reads: CASSLVAQVGDTQYF. The DNA of the CDR3 is TGCGCCAGCAGCTTGGTTGCACAGGTTGGGGATACGCAGTATTTT.

This sequence joins TRBV11-2 and TRBJ2-2; 7 nucleotides agree with TRBD1. The germline V gene has CDR1 SGHAT and CDR2 FQNNGV. The CDR3 length is 14 residues. V shed 10 bases, J shed 5 bases, and the junction held 10 bases outside the gene matches. DNA of the CDR3: TGTGCCACTGAGTTAGGGGGCGGAACCGGGGAGCTGTTTTTT. Protein product: CATELGGGTGELFF. The complete variable domain, with remaining parts taken from reference TRBV11-2 and TRBJ2-2, reads EAGVAQSPRYKIIEKRQSVAFWCNPISGHATLYWYQQILGQGPKLLIQFQNNGVVDDSQLPKDRFSAERLKGVDSTLKIQPAKLEDSAVYLCATELGGGTGELFFGEGSRLTVL.

This clonotype was counted between two and nine times. The genes are TRBV20-1 and TRBJ2-1, with TRBD1 matching over 7 bases. The CDR3 sequence is 18 residues long. The ends lost 0 bases at V and 0 bases at J; junction bases unmatched: 11. Looked up from germline, CDR1 is DFQATT and CDR2 is SNEGSKA (reference sequence). The CDR3 DNA reads TGCAGTGCTAGAGAACCCTGGGACAGCCTTAGCTCCTACAATGAGCAGTTCTTC. It codes for CSAREPWDSLSSYNEQFF.

This clonotype was seen only a few times. The J gene is TRBJ1-1, the V gene TRBV5-1; 9 bases align to TRBD1. The V gene's germline CDR1 is SGHRS and CDR2 YFSETQ. The V and J ends lost 3 bases and 4 bases, in that order; junction bases with no gene match: 10. The CDR3 runs to 16 residues. The CDR3 is CASSSLDRGHVTEAFF. The CDR3 DNA reads as TGCGCCAGCAGCTCCCTGGACAGGGGTCATGTCACTGAAGCTTTCTTT.

Points on this clonotype: A much larger clone is a single base away; this may be a read error. This sequence joins TRBV25-1 and TRBJ2-5; D might be TRBD1 (6 bases). V shed 8 bases and J shed 4 bases, with 14 bases lying between them. CDR3 length: 13 residues. The germline gives CDR1 MGHDK, CDR2 SYGVNS. The CDR3, as DNA: TGTGCCAGCGGCTCTCTAGGGGGAGAGACCCAGTACTTC. Residues: CASGSLGGETQYF.